This T cell receptor (beta chain) was sequenced during a study of T cells in Graves' hyperthyroidism and ophthalmopathy. As for the study in general: At initial diagnosis, before any treatment had begun, peripheral blood was obtained. Whole-study results and caveats: Clonotypes that were expanded in thyroid above 0.001 mostly appeared in blood too.

What was amplified from RNA transcripts were TCR beta CDR3 regions. The TCR CDR3 was amplified in a first-round RT-PCR using the HTBI primer set. TCRdb re-derived calls from the multiplex PCR reads in MiXCR, one entry per CDR3 protein. The sample has more than 550,000 distinct CDR3 sequences, approximately 15% seen once. This clonotype was observed a few times. The antigen remains unidentified. CDR3 length: 16 amino acids. V shed 2 bases and J shed 2 bases, with 16 bases lying between them. CDR1 is SEHNR and CDR2 is FQNEAQ in the germline V gene (reference sequence). Graves' hyperthyroidism qualified as stable when ophthalmopathy did not progress within 18 months.

This sequence originates from a man aged 45 to 65 with Graves' hyperthyroidism. J is TRBJ2-7 and V is TRBV7-9, with unresolved D. Sequenced input: blood. The CDR3 protein is CASSLNHEEQTYEQYF. The CDR3 bases are TGTGCCAGCAGCTTAAACCACGAGGAACAGACCTACGAGCAGTACTTC. Using reference TRBV7-9 and TRBJ2-7 for the parts outside the CDR3, the full variable domain is DTGVSQNPRHKITKRGQNVTFRCDPISEHNRLYWYRQTLGQGPEFLTYFQNEAQLEKSRLLSDRFSAERPKGSFSTLEIQRTEQGDSAMYLCASSLNHEEQTYEQYFGPGTRLTVT.